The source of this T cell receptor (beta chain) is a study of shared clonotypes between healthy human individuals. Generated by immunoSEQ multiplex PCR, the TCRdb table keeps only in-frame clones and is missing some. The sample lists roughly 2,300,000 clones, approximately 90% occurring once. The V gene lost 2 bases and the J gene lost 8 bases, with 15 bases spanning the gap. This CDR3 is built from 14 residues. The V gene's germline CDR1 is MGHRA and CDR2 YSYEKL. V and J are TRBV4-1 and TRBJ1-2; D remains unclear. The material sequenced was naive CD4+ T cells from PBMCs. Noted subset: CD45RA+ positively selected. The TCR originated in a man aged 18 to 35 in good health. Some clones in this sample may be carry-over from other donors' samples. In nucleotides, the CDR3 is TGCGCCAGCAGCCAACCGGTCGGGCGTGAAGGCTACACCTTC. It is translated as CASSQPVGREGYTF.